The present TCR gamma chain was sequenced within a study of Vδ1+ human thymocytes. After alphabeta T cell depletion, CD3+ Vdelta1+ Vdelta2- thymocytes were sorted. General study results and limits: Thymic TRG and TRD repertoires appeared highly polyclonal. Despite high sort purity, approximately 20% of thymic T cell receptor delta sequences were Vdelta2. Bulk repertoire data may be misinterpreted because of unexpected Vdelta2 sequences.

This CDR3 spans 16 amino acids. Per the germline V gene, CDR1 is VTNTFY and CDR2 is YDVSTARD (reference sequence). The trim removed 0 bases at V and 6 bases at J, leaving 10 bases unmatched. Extracted RNA was reverse transcribed into cDNA. Multiplex PCR used pooled V-gene forward primers and a constant-region reverse primer to amplify CDR3s. TCRdb reanalyzed the multiplex PCR reads using CATT. The data show tens of thousands of gamma-chain clones, roughly 20% seen once. A note on this clone: The antigen remains unidentified.

This chain uses TRGV3 with TRGJP2. This TCR was sampled from a boy under three years old who had congenital heart surgery. The sample comprised Vdelta1+ gamma-delta thymocytes from the thymus. Noted subset: FACS-sorted CD3+ TCRalphabeta- TCRVdelta1+ TCRVdelta2- thymocytes. The CDR3 bases are TGTGCCACCTGGGACAGGCCTCCCCTCCGTGATTGGATCAAGACGTTT. Its translation is CATWDRPPLRDWIKTF.